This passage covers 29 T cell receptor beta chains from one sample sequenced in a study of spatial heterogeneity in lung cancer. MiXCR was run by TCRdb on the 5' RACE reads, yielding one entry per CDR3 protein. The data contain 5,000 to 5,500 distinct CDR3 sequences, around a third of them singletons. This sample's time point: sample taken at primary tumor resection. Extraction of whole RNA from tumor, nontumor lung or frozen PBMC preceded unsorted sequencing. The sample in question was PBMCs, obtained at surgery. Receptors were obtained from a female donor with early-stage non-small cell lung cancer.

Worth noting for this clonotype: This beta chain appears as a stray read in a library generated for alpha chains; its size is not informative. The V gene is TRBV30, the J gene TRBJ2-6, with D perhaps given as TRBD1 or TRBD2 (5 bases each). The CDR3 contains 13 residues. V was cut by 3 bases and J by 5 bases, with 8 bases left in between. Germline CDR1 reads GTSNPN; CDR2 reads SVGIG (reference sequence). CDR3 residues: CAWRRGWANVLTF. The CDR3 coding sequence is TGTGCCTGGAGGAGGGGATGGGCCAACGTCCTGACTTTC.

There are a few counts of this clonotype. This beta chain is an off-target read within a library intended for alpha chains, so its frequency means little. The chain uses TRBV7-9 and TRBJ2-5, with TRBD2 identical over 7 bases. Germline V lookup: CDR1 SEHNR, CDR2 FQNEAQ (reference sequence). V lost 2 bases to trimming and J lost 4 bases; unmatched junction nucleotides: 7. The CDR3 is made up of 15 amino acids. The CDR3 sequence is CASSLQGGLGETQYF. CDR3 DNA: TGTGCCAGCAGCTTACAGGGAGGGCTGGGAGAGACCCAGTACTTC.

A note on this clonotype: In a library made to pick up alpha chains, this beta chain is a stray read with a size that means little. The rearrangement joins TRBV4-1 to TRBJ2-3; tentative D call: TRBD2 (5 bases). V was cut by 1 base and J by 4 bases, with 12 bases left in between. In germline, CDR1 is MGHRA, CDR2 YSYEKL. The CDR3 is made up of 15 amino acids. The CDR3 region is CASSQVPAASDTQYF. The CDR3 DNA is TGCGCCAGCAGCCAAGTGCCAGCGGCTTCAGATACGCAGTATTTT.

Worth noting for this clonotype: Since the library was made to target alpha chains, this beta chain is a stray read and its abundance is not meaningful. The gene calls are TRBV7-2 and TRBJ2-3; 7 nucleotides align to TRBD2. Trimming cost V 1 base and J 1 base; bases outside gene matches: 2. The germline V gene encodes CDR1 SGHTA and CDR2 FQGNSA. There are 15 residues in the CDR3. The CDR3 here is CASSLGLAGTDTQYF. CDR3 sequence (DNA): TGTGCCAGCAGCTTAGGACTAGCCGGCACAGATACGCAGTATTTT.

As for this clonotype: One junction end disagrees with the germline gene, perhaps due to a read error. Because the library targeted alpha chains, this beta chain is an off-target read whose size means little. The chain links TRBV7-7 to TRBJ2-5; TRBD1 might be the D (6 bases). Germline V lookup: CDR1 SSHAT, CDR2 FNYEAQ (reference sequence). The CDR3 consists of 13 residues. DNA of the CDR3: TGTGCTAGCAGCTTATGGGACACAGAGACCCAGTACTTC. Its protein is CASSLWDTETQYF. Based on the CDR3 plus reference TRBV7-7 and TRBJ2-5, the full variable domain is GAGVSQSPRYKVTKRGQDVTLRCDPISSHATLYWYQQALGQGPEFLTYFNYEAQPDKSGLPSDRFSAERPEGSISTLTIQRTEQRDSAMYRCASSLWDTETQYFGPGTRLLVL.

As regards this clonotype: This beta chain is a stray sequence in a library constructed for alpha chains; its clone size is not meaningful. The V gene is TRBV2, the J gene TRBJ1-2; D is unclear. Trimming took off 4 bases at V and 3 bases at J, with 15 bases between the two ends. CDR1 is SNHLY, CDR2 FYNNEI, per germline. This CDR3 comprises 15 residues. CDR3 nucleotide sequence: TGTGCCAGCAGTGGAGGGAGCGGGGTCTACTATGGCTACACCTTC. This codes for CASSGGSGVYYGYTF.

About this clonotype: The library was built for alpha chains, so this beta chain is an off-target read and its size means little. The CDR3 here is CVTGTSDTDTQYF. In DNA, the CDR3 is TGTGTCACCGGGACTAGCGATACAGATACGCAGTATTTT. This chain uses TRBV28 with TRBJ2-3; 10 nucleotides line up with TRBD2. CDR1 and CDR2 (germline): MDHEN, SYDVKM. The CDR3 has 13 residues.

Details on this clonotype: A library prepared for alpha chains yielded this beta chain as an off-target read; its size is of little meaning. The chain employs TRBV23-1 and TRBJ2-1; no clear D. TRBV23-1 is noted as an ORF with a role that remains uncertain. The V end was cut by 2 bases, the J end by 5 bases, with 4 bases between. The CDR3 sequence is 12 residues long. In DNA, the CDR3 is TGCGCCAGCAGTCAAATCCACAATGAGCAGTTCTTC. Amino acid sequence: CASSQIHNEQFF.

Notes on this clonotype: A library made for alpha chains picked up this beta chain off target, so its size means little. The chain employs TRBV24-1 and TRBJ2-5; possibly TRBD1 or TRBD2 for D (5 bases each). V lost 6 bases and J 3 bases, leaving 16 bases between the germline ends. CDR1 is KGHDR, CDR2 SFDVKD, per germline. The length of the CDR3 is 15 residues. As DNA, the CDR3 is TGTGCCACCAGTTCGGGAAGGGGTCCCAAAGAGACCCAGTACTTC. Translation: CATSSGRGPKETQYF.

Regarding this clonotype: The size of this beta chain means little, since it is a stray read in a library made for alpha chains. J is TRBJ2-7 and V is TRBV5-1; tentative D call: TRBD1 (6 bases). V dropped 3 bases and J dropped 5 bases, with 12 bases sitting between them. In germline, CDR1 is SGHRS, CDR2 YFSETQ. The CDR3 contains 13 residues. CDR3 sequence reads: CASSWAGADEQYF. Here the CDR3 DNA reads TGCGCCAGCAGCTGGGCAGGGGCCGACGAGCAGTACTTC.

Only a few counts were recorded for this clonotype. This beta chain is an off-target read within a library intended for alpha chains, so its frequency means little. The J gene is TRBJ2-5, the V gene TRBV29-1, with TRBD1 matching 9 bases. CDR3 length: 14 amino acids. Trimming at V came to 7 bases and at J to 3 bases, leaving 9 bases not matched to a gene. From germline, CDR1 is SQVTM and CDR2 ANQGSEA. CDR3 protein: CSAAPGTGKETQYF. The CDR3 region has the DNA TGCAGCGCAGCCCCTGGGACAGGGAAAGAGACCCAGTACTTC.

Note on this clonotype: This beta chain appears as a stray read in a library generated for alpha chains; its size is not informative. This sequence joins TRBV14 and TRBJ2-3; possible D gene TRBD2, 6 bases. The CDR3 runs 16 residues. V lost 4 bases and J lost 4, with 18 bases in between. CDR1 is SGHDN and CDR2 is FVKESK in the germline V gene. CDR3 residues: CASSPGQRLGADTQYF. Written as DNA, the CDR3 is TGTGCCAGCAGCCCGGGGCAGCGACTAGGGGCAGATACGCAGTATTTT.

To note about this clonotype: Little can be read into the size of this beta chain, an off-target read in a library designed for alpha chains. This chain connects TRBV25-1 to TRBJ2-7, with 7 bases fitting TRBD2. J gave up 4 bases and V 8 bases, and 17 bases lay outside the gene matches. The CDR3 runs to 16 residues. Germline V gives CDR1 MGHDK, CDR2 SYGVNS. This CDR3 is CASDAFDIAGAYEQYF. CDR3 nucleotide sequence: TGTGCCAGCGATGCCTTCGATATAGCGGGCGCATACGAGCAGTACTTC.

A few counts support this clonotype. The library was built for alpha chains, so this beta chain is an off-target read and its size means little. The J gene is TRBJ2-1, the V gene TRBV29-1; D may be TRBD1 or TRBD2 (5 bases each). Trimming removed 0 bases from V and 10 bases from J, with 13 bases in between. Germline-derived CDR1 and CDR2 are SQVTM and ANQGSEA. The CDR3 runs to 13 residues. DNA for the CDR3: TGCAGCGTTGAAGAATCCCAGGGCGGGGAGCAGTTCTTC. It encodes CSVEESQGGEQFF.

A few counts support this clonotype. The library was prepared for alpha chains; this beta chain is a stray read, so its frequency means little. CDR3 sequence (DNA): TGTGCCAGCACCCAGAACACAGATACGCAGTATTTT. This translates into CASTQNTDTQYF. The rearrangement uses TRBV2 and TRBJ2-3, with D hard to call. Trimming cost V 7 bases and J 2 bases, with 7 bases left between them. Germline loops: CDR1 SNHLY, CDR2 FYNNEI. The CDR3 covers 12 residues.

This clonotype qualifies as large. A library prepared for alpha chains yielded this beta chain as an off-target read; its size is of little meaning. DNA for the CDR3: TGCAGTGCTAGTGGGCTGGCGCCCTACGAGCAGTACTTC. Translating gives CSASGLAPYEQYF. The rearrangement links TRBV20-1 to TRBJ2-7, with unresolved D. Germline CDR1 and CDR2: DFQATT and SNEGSKA (reference sequence). Trimming cost V 3 bases and J 2 bases, with 11 bases left between them. This CDR3 region has 13 residues.

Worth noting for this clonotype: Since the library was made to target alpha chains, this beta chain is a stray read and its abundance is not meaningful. The CDR3 DNA follows: TGTGCCAGTTCCCTGACGTTCACTGCAGCCTACAATGAGCAGTTCTTC. This translates into CASSLTFTAAYNEQFF. The rearrangement uses TRBV19 and TRBJ2-1, with D unresolved. The CDR3 extends over 16 amino acids. V shed 8 bases and J shed 2 bases, with 19 bases lying between them. The germline CDR1 and CDR2 sequences are LNHDA and SQIVND (reference sequence).

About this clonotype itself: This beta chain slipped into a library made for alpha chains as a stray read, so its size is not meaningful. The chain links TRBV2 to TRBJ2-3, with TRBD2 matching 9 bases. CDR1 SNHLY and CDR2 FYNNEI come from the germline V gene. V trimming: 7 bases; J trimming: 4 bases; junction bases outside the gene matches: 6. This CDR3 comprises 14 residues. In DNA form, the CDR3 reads TGTGCCAGCAAAAGCGGGGGGTTTCCAGATACGCAGTATTTT. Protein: CASKSGGFPDTQYF. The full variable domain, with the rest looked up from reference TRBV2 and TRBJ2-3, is EPEVTQTPSHQVTQMGQEVILRCVPISNHLYFYWYRQILGQKVEFLVSFYNNEISEKSEIFDDQFSVERPDGSNFTLKIRSTKLEDSAMYFCASKSGGFPDTQYFGPGTRLTVL.

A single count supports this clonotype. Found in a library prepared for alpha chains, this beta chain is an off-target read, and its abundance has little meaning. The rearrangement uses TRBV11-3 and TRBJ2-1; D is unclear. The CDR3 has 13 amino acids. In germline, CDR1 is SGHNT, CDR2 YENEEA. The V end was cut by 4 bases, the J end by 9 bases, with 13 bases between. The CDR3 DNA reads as TGTGCCAGCAGCTCGTATGACTCTCTTGAGCAGTTCTTC. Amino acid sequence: CASSSYDSLEQFF.

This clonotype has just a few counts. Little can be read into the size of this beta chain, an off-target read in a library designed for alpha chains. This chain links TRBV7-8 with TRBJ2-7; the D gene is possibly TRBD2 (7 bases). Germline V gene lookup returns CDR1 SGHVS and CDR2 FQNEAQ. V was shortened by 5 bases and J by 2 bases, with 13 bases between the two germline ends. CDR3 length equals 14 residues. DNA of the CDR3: TGTGCCAGCAGCCCGGGGGGCAGACCCTACGAGCAGTACTTC. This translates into CASSPGGRPYEQYF.

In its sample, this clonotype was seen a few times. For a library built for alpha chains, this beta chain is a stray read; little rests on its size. The CDR3 coding sequence is TGTGCCAGCAGCTTTGGCGGAACCTACGAGCAGTACTTC. Translation: CASSFGGTYEQYF. V is TRBV5-6 and J is TRBJ2-7; D ambiguous. Trimming took off 2 bases at V and 2 bases at J, with 8 bases between the two ends. This CDR3 comprises 13 residues. Germline V gene sequence: CDR1 SGHDT, CDR2 YYEEEE.

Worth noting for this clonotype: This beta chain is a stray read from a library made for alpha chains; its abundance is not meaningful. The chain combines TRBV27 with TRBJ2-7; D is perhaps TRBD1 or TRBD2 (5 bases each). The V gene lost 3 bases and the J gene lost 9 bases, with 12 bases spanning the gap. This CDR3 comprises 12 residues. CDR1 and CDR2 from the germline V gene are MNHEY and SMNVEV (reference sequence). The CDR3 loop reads CASSFVGATQYF. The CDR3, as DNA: TGTGCCAGCAGTTTTGTCGGGGCGACGCAGTACTTC.

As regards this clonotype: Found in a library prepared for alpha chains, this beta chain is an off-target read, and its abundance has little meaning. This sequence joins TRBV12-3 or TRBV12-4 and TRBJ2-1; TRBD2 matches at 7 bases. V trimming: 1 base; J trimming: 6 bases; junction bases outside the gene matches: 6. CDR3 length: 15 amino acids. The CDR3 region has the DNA TGTGCCAGCAGTTTAGGGACTAGTTTTAGCAATGAGCAGTTCTTC. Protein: CASSLGTSFSNEQFF.

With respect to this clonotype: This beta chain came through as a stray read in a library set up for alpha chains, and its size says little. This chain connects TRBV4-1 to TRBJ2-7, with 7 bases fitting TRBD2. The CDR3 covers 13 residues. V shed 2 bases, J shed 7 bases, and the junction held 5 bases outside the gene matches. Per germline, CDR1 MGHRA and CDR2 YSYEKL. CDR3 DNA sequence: TGCGCCAGCAGCCAACGACTAGCTGAAGAGCAGTACTTC. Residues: CASSQRLAEEQYF.

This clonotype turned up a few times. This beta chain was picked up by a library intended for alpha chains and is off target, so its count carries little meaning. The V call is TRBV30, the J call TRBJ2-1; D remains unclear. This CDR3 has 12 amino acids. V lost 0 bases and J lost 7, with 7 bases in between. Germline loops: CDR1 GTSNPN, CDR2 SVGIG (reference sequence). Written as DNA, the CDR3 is TGTGCCTGGAGTGTCAGTAGAAATGAGCAGTTCTTC. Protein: CAWSVSRNEQFF.

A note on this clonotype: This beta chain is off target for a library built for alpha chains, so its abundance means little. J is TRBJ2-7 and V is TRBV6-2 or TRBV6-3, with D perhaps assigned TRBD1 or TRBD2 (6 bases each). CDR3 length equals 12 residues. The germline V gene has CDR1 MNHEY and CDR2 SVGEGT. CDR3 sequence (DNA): TGTGCGATCCGGGGGCCTTCCTACGAGCAGTACTTC. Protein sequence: CAIRGPSYEQYF.

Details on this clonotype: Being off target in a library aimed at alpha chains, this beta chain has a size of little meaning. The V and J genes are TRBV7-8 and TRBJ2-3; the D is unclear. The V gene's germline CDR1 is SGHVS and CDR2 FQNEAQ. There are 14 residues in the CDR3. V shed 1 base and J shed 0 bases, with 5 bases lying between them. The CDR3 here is CASSLERSTDTQYF. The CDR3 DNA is TGTGCCAGCAGCTTAGAACGGAGCACAGATACGCAGTATTTT.

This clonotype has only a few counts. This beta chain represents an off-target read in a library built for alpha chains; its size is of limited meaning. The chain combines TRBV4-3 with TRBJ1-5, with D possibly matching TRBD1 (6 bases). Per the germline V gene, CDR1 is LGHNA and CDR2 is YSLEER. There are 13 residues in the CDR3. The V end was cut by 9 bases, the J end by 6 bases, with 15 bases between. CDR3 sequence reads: CASSQGEGQPQHF. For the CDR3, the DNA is TGCGCCAGTTCACAGGGAGAAGGTCAGCCCCAGCATTTT.

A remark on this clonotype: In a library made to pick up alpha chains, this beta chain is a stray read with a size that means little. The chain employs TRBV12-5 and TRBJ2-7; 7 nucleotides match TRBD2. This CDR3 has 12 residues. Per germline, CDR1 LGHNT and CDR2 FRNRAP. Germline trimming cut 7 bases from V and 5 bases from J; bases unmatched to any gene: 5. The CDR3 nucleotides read TGTGCTAGTGCCTTGGGGGGGAACGAGCAGTACTTC. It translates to CASALGGNEQYF.